This T cell receptor (beta chain) is drawn from a study of T cell responses to AZD1222 COVID-19 vaccine. This CDR3 spans 10 amino acids. CDR1 and CDR2 (germline): MNHEY, SVGAGI. V was shortened by 8 bases and J by 11 bases, with 12 bases between the two germline ends. Regarding this clone: Its matching antigen is unknown.

Study-level points and caveats: Donors were chiefly white British, with a greater number of females, and clonal diversity was perhaps underestimated. Repertoires were obtained solely post-peak T cell response. CD4 TCRs linked to vaccination spanned spike, dominating at 160-218 and 743-854. The study found Spike-specific TCR breadth and depth rose after two AZD1222 doses.

Assay used: immunoSEQ multiplex PCR; TCRdb lists only in-frame clones, some missing. The sample lists some 150,000 clones; under 95% were seen once. This TCR derives from an adult in good health. Sequences were derived from peripheral blood, sampled on day 0 of MenACWY control vaccination. The rearrangement links TRBV6-5 to TRBJ1-1; TRBD1 is a possible D gene (5 bases). The CDR3 spells CASLGVDAFF. The CDR3 DNA reads as TGTGCCAGCCTAGGGGTTGACGCTTTCTTT.